A selection of T cell receptor beta chains follows, all from one sample in a study of T cells in Graves' hyperthyroidism and ophthalmopathy. Using its own MiXCR run on the multiplex PCR reads, TCRdb lists one record per CDR3 protein. The data show 280,000 or so distinct CDR3 sequences, with 25% to 30% seen just once and about 30% held by the top ten. Sequences were obtained from blood. Receptors were obtained from a man aged 40-49 years with Graves' hyperthyroidism that later progressed to Graves' ophthalmopathy. Both conserved end residues are part of each CDR3. D genes are given only for firm matches. Only some rows state a clone size, as once, few, many or a class for expanded clones.

CDR3 DNA: TGCAGCGCCATAAGACAGGATGGCTACACCTTC
CDR3 protein: CSAIRQDGYTF
D gene: .
J gene: TRBJ1-2
clone size: few
V gene: TRBV29-1

CDR3 DNA: TGTGCCAGCAGTGAATATCCGAGTTCTGAAGCTTTCTTT
CDR3 protein: CASSEYPSSEAFF
D gene: .
J gene: TRBJ1-1
clone size: .
V gene: TRBV25-1

CDR3 DNA: TGCGCCAGCAGTCTGGTGCATTCTCAAGAGACCCAGTACTTC
CDR3 protein: CASSLVHSQETQYF
D gene: .
J gene: TRBJ2-5
clone size: many
V gene: TRBV5-1

CDR3 DNA: TGTGCCAGCAGTGATCGGGACACATCTAACACTGAAGCTTTCTTT
CDR3 protein: CASSDRDTSNTEAFF
D gene: .
J gene: TRBJ1-1
clone size: few
V gene: TRBV6-1

CDR3 DNA: TGCGCCAGCAGTCAGGACGGGAATTCTAATCAGCCCCAGCATTTT
CDR3 protein: CASSQDGNSNQPQHF
D gene: .
J gene: TRBJ1-5
clone size: few
V gene: TRBV10-1

CDR3 DNA: TGTGCCAGTAGTCGGAAAGGGACAGGGGTTTACGAGCAGTACTTC
CDR3 protein: CASSRKGTGVYEQYF
D gene: TRBD1
J gene: TRBJ2-7
clone size: many
V gene: TRBV19

CDR3 DNA: TGTGCCACCAGGGGTTTGGGGGGGACTGAAGCTTTCTTT
CDR3 protein: CATRGLGGTEAFF
D gene: .
J gene: TRBJ1-1
clone size: .
V gene: TRBV24-1

CDR3 DNA: TGTGCCAGCAGCCCGGGACTAGCGGGAGCTCAGCAGTACTTC
CDR3 protein: CASSPGLAGAQQYF
D gene: TRBD2
J gene: TRBJ2-7
clone size: many
V gene: TRBV7-9

CDR3 DNA: TGTGCCAGCAGTTTTTATGTGCTTGGCTACACCTTC
CDR3 protein: CASSFYVLGYTF
D gene: .
J gene: TRBJ1-2
clone size: many
V gene: TRBV12-3/TRBV12-4

CDR3 DNA: TGTGCCAGCAGTTTCGGTATCTCCTACGAGCAGTACTTC
CDR3 protein: CASSFGISYEQYF
D gene: .
J gene: TRBJ2-7
clone size: many
V gene: TRBV27

CDR3 DNA: TGTGCCAGCAGTTGGCGCCGCCTCCTCGGACAGGCCCAGGCGGCCAAAAACATTCAGTACTTC
CDR3 protein: CASSWRRLLGQAQAAKNIQYF
D gene: TRBD1
J gene: TRBJ2-4
clone size: .
V gene: TRBV12-3/TRBV12-4